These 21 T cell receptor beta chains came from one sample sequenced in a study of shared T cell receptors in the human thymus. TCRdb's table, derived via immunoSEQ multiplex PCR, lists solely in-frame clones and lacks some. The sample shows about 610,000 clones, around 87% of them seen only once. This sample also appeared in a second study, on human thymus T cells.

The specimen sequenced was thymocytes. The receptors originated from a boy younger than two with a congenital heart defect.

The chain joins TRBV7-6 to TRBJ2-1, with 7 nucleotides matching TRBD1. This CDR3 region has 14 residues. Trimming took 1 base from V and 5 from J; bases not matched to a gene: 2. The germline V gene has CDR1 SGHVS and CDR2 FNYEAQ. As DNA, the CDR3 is TGTGCCAGCAGCTTAGGGACAGGTAACAATGAGCAGTTCTTC. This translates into CASSLGTGNNEQFF.

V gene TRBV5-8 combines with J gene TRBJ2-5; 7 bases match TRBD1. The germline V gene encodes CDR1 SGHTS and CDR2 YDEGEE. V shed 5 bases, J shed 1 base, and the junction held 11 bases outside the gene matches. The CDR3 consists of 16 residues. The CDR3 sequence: CASRGKGGGLQETQYF. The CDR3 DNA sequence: TGTGCCAGCAGGGGGAAAGGGGGCGGTCTCCAAGAGACCCAGTACTTC.

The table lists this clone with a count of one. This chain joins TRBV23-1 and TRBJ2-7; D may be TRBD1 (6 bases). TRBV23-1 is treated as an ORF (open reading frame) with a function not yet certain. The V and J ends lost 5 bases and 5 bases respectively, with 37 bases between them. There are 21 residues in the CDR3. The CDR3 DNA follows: TGCGCCAGCAGTAGGATATACGCCGAGGACAGCCGAAAGCCCTACCTGGACGAGCAGTACTTC. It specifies CASSRIYAEDSRKPYLDEQYF.

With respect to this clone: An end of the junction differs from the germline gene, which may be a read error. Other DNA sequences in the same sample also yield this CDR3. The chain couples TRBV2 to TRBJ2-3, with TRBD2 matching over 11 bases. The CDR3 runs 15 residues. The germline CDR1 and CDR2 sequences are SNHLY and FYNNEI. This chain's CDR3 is CASSPGTSGPDTQYF. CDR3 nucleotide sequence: TGTGCCAGCAGTCCCGGGACTAGCGGCCCAGATACGCAGTATTTC.

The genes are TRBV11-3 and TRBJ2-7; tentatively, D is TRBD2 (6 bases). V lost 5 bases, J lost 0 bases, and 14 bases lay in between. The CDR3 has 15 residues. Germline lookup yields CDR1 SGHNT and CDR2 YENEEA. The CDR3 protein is CASSPPAGSSYEQYF. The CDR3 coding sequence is TGTGCCAGCAGCCCACCTGCGGGGAGCTCCTACGAGCAGTACTTC.

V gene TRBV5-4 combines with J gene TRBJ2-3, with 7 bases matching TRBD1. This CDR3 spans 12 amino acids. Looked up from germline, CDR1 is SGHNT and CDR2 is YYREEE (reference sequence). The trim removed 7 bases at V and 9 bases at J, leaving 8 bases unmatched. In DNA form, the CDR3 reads TGTGCCAGCCAGGGGGATTCGCGGACGCAGTATTTT. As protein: CASQGDSRTQYF.

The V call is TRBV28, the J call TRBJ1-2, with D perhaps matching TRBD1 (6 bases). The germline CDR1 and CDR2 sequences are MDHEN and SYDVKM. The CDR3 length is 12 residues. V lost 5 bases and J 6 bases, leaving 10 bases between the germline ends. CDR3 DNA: TGTGCCAGCAGTCCCCAGGGGCATGGCTACACCTTC. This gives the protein CASSPQGHGYTF.

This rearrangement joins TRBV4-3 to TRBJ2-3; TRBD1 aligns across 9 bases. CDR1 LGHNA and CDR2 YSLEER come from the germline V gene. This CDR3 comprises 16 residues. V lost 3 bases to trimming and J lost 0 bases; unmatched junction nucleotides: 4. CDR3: CASSQRTGASTDTQYF. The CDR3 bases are TGCGCCAGCAGCCAGCGGACAGGGGCTAGCACAGATACGCAGTATTTT.

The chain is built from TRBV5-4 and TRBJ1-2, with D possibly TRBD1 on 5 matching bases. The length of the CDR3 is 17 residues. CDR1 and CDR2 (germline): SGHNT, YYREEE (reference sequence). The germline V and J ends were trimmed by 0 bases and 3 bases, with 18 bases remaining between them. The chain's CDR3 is CASSLGAPAGPDYGYTF. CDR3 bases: TGTGCCAGCAGCTTGGGAGCCCCCGCAGGGCCTGACTATGGCTACACCTTC.

CDR3 loop: CSVDGLGSGSSGETQYF. The DNA of the CDR3 is TGCAGCGTTGATGGGTTGGGTAGCGGGAGCTCCGGGGAGACCCAGTACTTC. The J gene is TRBJ2-5, the V gene TRBV29-1; TRBD2 aligns across 9 bases. CDR3 size: 17 residues. With V trimmed by 3 bases and J by 5 bases, 16 bases remained unmatched. CDR1 SQVTM and CDR2 ANQGSEA come from the germline V gene.

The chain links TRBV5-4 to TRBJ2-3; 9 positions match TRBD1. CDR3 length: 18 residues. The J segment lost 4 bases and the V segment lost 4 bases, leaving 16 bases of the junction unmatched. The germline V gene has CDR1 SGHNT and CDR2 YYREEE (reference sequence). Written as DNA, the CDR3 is TGTGCCAGCAGCATATACGGGACAGGGAGGTTCTACGCAGATACGCAGTATTTT. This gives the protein CASSIYGTGRFYADTQYF.

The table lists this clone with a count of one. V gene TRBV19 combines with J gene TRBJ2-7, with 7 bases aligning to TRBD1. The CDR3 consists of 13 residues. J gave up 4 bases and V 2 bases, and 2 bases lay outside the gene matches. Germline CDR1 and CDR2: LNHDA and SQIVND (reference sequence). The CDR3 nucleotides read TGTGCCAGTAGTATATACAGGGGATACGAGCAGTACTTC. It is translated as CASSIYRGYEQYF.

The CDR3 nucleotides read TGTGCCAGCAGCTCTTATTCAGCGGCCGGGGAGCTGTTTTTT. Its protein is CASSSYSAAGELFF. The gene calls are TRBV11-2 and TRBJ2-2, with a possible D match to TRBD2 (5 bases). The V and J ends lost 4 bases and 6 bases respectively, with 12 bases between them. Per germline, CDR1 SGHAT and CDR2 FQNNGV. The CDR3 loop spans 14 amino acids.

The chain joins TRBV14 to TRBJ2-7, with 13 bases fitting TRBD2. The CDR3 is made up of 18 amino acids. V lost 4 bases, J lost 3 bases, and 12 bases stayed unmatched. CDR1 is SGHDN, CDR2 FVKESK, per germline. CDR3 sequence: CASSLRRGRLAGGYEQYF. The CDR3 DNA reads TGTGCCAGCAGCCTGCGGAGGGGGCGACTAGCGGGAGGCTACGAGCAGTACTTC.

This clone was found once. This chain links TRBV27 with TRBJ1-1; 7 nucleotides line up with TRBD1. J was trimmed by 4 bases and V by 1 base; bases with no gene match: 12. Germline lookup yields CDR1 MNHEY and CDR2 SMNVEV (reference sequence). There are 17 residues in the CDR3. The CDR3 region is CASSLFWTKGQTTEAFF. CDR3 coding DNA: TGTGCCAGCAGTTTATTTTGGACCAAGGGACAGACCACTGAAGCTTTCTTT.

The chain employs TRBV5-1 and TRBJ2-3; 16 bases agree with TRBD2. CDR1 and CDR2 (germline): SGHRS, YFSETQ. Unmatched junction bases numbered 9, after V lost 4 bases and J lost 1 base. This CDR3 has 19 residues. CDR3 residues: CASSKTGTSGRGGTDTQYF. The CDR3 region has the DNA TGCGCCAGCAGCAAAACCGGGACTAGCGGGAGGGGCGGCACAGATACGCAGTATTTT. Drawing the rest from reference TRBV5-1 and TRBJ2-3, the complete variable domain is KAGVTQTPRYLIKTRGQQVTLSCSPISGHRSVSWYQQTPGQGLQFLFEYFSETQRNKGNFPGRFSGRQFSNSRSEMNVSTLELGDSALYLCASSKTGTSGRGGTDTQYFGPGTRLTVL.

The CDR3 bases are TGTGCCAGCAGCGACAGGGCCAATGAAAAACTGTTTTTT. This codes for CASSDRANEKLFF. The gene calls are TRBV2 and TRBJ1-4, with 7 bases identical to TRBD1. This CDR3 contains 13 residues. The V gene end was trimmed by 6 bases and the J gene end by 5 bases; junction bases not matched to a gene: 3. Germline V gene lookup returns CDR1 SNHLY and CDR2 FYNNEI.

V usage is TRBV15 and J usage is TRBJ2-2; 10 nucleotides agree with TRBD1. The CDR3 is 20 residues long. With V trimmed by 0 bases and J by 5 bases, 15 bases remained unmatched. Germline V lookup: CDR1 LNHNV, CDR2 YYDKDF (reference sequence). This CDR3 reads CATSRESAFGTGARTGELFF. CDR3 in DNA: TGTGCCACCAGCAGAGAGTCGGCTTTCGGGACAGGGGCGCGAACCGGGGAGCTGTTTTTT.

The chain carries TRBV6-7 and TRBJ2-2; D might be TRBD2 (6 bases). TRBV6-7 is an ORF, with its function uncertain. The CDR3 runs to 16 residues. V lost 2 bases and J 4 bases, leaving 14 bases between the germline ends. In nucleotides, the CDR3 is TGTGCCAGCAGTTACCTCTTAGCGGACCCCACCGGGGAGCTGTTTTTT. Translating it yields CASSYLLADPTGELFF.

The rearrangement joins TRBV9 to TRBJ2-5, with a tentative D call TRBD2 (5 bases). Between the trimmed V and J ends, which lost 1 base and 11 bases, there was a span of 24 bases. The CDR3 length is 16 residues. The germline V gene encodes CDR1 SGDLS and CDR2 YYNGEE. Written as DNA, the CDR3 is TGTGCCAGCAGCGTAAGGAATTGGGAACTAGGGTCTGAGCAGTACTTC. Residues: CASSVRNWELGSEQYF.

Here the CDR3 DNA reads TGTGCCAGCAGCTCCGAAGCCGGGACTAGCGGGAGCAATGAGCAGTTCTTC. It is translated as CASSSEAGTSGSNEQFF. The gene calls are TRBV7-9 and TRBJ2-1; TRBD2 aligns across 14 bases. J gave up 6 bases and V 4 bases, and 8 bases lay outside the gene matches. From germline, CDR1 is SEHNR and CDR2 FQNEAQ (reference sequence). This CDR3 has 17 residues.